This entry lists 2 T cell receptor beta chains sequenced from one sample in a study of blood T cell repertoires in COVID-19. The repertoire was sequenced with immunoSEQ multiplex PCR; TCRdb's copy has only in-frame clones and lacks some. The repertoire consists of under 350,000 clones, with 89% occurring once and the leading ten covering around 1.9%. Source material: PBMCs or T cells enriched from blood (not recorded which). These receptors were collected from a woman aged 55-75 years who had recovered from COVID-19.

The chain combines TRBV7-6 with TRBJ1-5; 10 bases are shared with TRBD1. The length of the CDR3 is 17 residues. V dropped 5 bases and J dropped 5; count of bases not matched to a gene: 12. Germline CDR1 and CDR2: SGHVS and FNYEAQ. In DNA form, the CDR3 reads TGTGCCAGCAGCCTATACTCGCGGACAGGGGGTTATCAGCCCCAGCATTTT. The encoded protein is CASSLYSRTGGYQPQHF.

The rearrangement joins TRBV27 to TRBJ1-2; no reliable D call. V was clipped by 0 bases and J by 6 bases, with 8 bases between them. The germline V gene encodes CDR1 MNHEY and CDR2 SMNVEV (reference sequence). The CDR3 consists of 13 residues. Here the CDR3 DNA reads TGTGCCAGCAGTTTATCCGCCGAGAATGGCTACACCTTC. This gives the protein CASSLSAENGYTF.